The 20 T cell receptor beta chains given below trace back to one sample, sequenced in a study of T cells in Graves' hyperthyroidism and ophthalmopathy. TCR beta CDR3 region amplification was performed from RNA transcripts. HTBI primers drove first-round RT-PCR of the TCR CDR3. TCRdb re-analysed the multiplex PCR reads in MiXCR, keeping a single row per CDR3 protein. The sample has around 450,000 distinct CDR3 sequences; 15% to 18% are singletons. The sequenced sample was blood. These receptors were collected from a woman aged 18-29 years with Graves' hyperthyroidism.

This clonotype was recorded at least ten times. This chain uses TRBV5-1 with TRBJ1-4; no reliable D call. Trimming took off 2 bases at V and 5 bases at J, with 10 bases between the two ends. CDR3 size: 14 residues. The germline V gene has CDR1 SGHRS and CDR2 YFSETQ. CDR3 DNA: TGCGCCAGCAGCTTATCTACCGGGAATGAAAAACTGTTTTTT. This translates into CASSLSTGNEKLFF.

This clonotype was counted many times. This rearrangement joins TRBV27 to TRBJ1-1; tentative D call: TRBD1 (5 bases). Per the germline V gene, CDR1 is MNHEY and CDR2 is SMNVEV (reference sequence). Trimming took off 0 bases at V and 10 bases at J, with 12 bases between the two ends. The CDR3 contains 13 residues. CDR3 in DNA: TGTGCCAGCAGTTTATCTGGGGCCAAGATAGCTTTCTTT. Its protein product is CASSLSGAKIAFF.

V usage is TRBV15 and J usage is TRBJ1-6; D gene ambiguous. CDR3 length: 18 residues. CDR1 is LNHNV and CDR2 is YYDKDF in the germline V gene (reference sequence). Deletions cut 0 bases from V and 0 bases from J, with 12 bases between. CDR3 sequence reads: CATSRDRAGSSYNSPLHF. The CDR3 DNA sequence: TGTGCCACCAGCAGAGACCGGGCAGGAAGCTCCTATAATTCACCCCTCCACTTT. The whole variable domain, filled in from reference TRBV15 and TRBJ1-6, reads DAMVIQNPRYQVTQFGKPVTLSCSQTLNHNVMYWYQQKSSQAPKLLFHYYDKDFNNEADTPDNFQSRRPNTSFCFLDIRSPGLGDTAMYLCATSRDRAGSSYNSPLHFGNGTRLTVT.

This clonotype was detected ten times or more. The chain couples TRBV12-3 or TRBV12-4 to TRBJ2-1; possible D gene TRBD1, 6 bases. The length of the CDR3 is 14 residues. Trimming left V 1 base short and J 9 bases short, with 13 bases between. The DNA for the CDR3 is TGTGCCAGCAGTTTAGTCGGAACAGGGATTGAGCAGTTCTTC. Its protein product is CASSLVGTGIEQFF.

This clonotype occurred many times. This chain joins TRBV4-1 and TRBJ2-3, with TRBD2 matching over 9 bases. CDR1 and CDR2 (germline): MGHRA, YSYEKL. The ends lost 4 bases at V and 3 bases at J; junction bases unmatched: 17. The CDR3 contains 19 residues. The CDR3 DNA reads TGCGCCAGCAGCCTACCAAAGCGGGAGGTTCGTTTGGGGACAGATACGCAGTATTTT. Its protein product is CASSLPKREVRLGTDTQYF.

The V and J genes are TRBV7-8 and TRBJ2-5, with TRBD2 identical over 9 bases. The germline gives CDR1 SGHVS, CDR2 FQNEAQ. CDR3 length: 14 residues. The trim removed 6 bases at V and 5 bases at J, leaving 7 bases unmatched. CDR3 loop: CASSPGLARETQYF. In nucleotides, the CDR3 is TGTGCCAGCAGTCCCGGACTAGCGCGTGAGACCCAGTACTTC.

This clonotype was seen at least ten times. The rearrangement links TRBV28 to TRBJ2-3; TRBD1 matches at 7 bases. CDR3 length: 14 residues. Germline lookup yields CDR1 MDHEN and CDR2 SYDVKM. Trimming took 2 bases from V and 4 from J; bases not matched to a gene: 3. CDR3 protein: CASSLEGASDTQYF. The CDR3 bases are TGTGCCAGCAGTTTAGAGGGGGCATCAGATACGCAGTATTTT.

At least ten counts were recorded for this clonotype. The chain uses TRBV7-2 and TRBJ1-2; D gene uncertain. The CDR3 consists of 16 residues. V was shortened by 6 bases and J by 5 bases, with 22 bases between the two germline ends. Germline V CDR1 and CDR2: SGHTA, FQGNSA. CDR3 amino acids: CASSPSGGASRYGYTF. In DNA, the CDR3 is TGTGCCAGCAGTCCCTCGGGTGGTGCGTCAAGATATGGCTACACCTTC.

This clonotype was seen at least ten times. The chain is built from TRBV19 and TRBJ1-2; tentative D call: TRBD1 (5 bases). V was cut by 4 bases and J by 4 bases, with 13 bases left in between. Germline CDR1 is LNHDA and CDR2 is SQIVND (reference sequence). The CDR3 covers 14 residues. The CDR3: CASSTYQGAYGYTF. DNA for the CDR3: TGTGCCAGTAGTACCTACCAGGGTGCCTATGGCTACACCTTC.

The rearrangement uses TRBV2 and TRBJ2-1; a weak D match, TRBD2 (5 bases). V shed 5 bases and J shed 3 bases, with 8 bases lying between them. From germline, CDR1 is SNHLY and CDR2 FYNNEI. This CDR3 is built from 13 residues. CDR3 nucleotide sequence: TGTGCCAGCAGTTTTACTAGCTACAATGAGCAGTTCTTC. This gives the protein CASSFTSYNEQFF.

The V and J genes are TRBV30 and TRBJ1-2; D unresolved. The germline V gene has CDR1 GTSNPN and CDR2 SVGIG (reference sequence). This CDR3 region has 12 residues. The V gene lost 0 bases and the J gene lost 7 bases, with 9 bases spanning the gap. In DNA, the CDR3 is TGTGCCTGGAGTGTAGCCGGGGTTGGCTACACCTTC. Residues: CAWSVAGVGYTF.

This clonotype was seen many times. This chain links TRBV11-2 with TRBJ1-4; no clear D gene. Germline CDR1 and CDR2: SGHAT and FQNNGV. The CDR3 has 14 amino acids. The V gene lost 5 bases and the J gene lost 8 bases, with 15 bases spanning the gap. The DNA of the CDR3 is TGTGCCAGCAGCCCTGGCCATTCCCCCGAAAAACTGTTTTTT. Its translation is CASSPGHSPEKLFF.

This clonotype showed up many times. The chain couples TRBV12-3 or TRBV12-4 to TRBJ2-2, with D perhaps matching TRBD2 (5 bases). The CDR3 is made up of 15 amino acids. Trimming pared 6 bases from V and 4 bases from J, leaving 15 bases between. The chain's CDR3 is CASRQTTPVTGELFF. As DNA, the CDR3 is TGTGCCAGCAGGCAGACTACGCCGGTCACCGGGGAGCTGTTTTTT.

This clonotype was detected ten times or more. This rearrangement joins TRBV5-1 to TRBJ2-7; 8 nucleotides align to TRBD2. Trimming removed 0 bases from V and 5 bases from J; junction bases left unmatched: 4. The length of the CDR3 is 14 residues. Germline CDR1 reads SGHRS; CDR2 reads YFSETQ. In nucleotides, the CDR3 is TGCGCCAGCAGCTTGGATAGCGGGACCAACGAGCAGTACTTC. Translating it yields CASSLDSGTNEQYF.

Ten or more counts support this clonotype. This chain uses TRBV5-5 with TRBJ1-5, with D unclear. Trimming cost V 1 base and J 9 bases, with 14 bases left between them. Germline CDR1 and CDR2: SGHKS and YYEKEE (reference sequence). The CDR3 consists of 14 residues. This CDR3 is CASSLRTVARPQHF. In nucleotides, the CDR3 is TGTGCCAGCAGCTTGAGGACCGTCGCGCGGCCCCAGCATTTT.

The CDR3 region has the DNA TGTGCTAGTGGTTTGGGCGGAGCCAAAAACATTCAGTACTTC. It codes for CASGLGGAKNIQYF. V usage is TRBV12-5 and J usage is TRBJ2-4; D gene uncertain. V was pared by 1 base and J by 0 bases, with 4 bases between. The CDR3 has 14 residues. Germline CDR1 LGHNT, CDR2 FRNRAP.

There are many counts of this clonotype. The rearrangement links TRBV3-1 to TRBJ2-7; weak D call: TRBD2 (6 bases). Germline-derived CDR1 and CDR2 are LGHDT and YNNKEL (reference sequence). The CDR3 has 15 amino acids. Trimming stripped 5 bases from V and 6 bases from J, with 20 bases between. The CDR3, as DNA: TGTGCCAGCAGCTTTTATACTAGCCTCGCCGCCGAGCAGTACTTC. This sequence encodes CASSFYTSLAAEQYF.

On this clonotype itself: Compared with germline, one end of the junction differs, possibly owing to a read error. The chain recombines TRBV18 with TRBJ2-7, with 7 nucleotides matching TRBD1. The CDR3 loop spans 13 amino acids. Germline CDR1 is KGHSH and CDR2 is LQKENI. The CDR3 region has the DNA TGTACCAGCTCACCAGGGGGAGCCTACGAGCAGTACTTC. This sequence encodes CTSSPGGAYEQYF.

This clonotype has a count of ten or more. J is TRBJ1-2 and V is TRBV30; D is undetermined. The V and J ends lost 3 bases and 4 bases respectively, with 18 bases between them. Germline V CDR1 and CDR2: GTSNPN, SVGIG (reference sequence). This CDR3 is 15 amino acids long. CDR3 in amino acids: CAWSTPREGFYGYTF. CDR3 DNA: TGTGCCTGGAGCACTCCTCGAGAAGGATTCTATGGCTACACCTTC.

This clonotype turned up a few times. The genes are TRBV19 and TRBJ1-6, with TRBD1 matching 11 bases. This CDR3 spans 15 amino acids. Germline V CDR1 and CDR2: LNHDA, SQIVND (reference sequence). V dropped 9 bases and J dropped 7; count of bases not matched to a gene: 8. CDR3 coding DNA: TGTGCCAGCTCCGGGACAGGGGGTTCCAATTCACCCCTCCACTTT. Protein product: CASSGTGGSNSPLHF.